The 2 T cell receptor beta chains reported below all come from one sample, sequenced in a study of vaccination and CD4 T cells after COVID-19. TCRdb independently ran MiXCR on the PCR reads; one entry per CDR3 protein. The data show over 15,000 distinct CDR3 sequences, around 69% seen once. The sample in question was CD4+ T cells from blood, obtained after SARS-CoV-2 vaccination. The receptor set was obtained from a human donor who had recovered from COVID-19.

CDR3 region: CASSLEGKTQYF. For the CDR3, the DNA is TGTGCCAGCAGCTTAGAGGGGAAGACCCAGTACTTC. The chain recombines TRBV11-2 with TRBJ2-5; unclear D gene. Per the germline V gene, CDR1 is SGHAT and CDR2 is FQNNGV. CDR3 length: 12 residues. Trimming cost V 0 bases and J 6 bases, with 5 bases left between them.

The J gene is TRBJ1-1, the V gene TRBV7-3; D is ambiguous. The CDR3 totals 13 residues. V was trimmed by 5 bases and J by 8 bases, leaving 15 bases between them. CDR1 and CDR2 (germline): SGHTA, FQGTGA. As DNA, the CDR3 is TGTGCCAGCAGCCTCGACCGTTCTAACGAAGCTTTCTTT. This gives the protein CASSLDRSNEAFF.